This T cell receptor (beta chain) was identified during a study of vaccination and CD4 T cells after COVID-19. As to this clonotype: The antigen remains unidentified.

The treatment here: approximately 9-day PBMC culture with coronavirus spike peptide pools or control peptides (ViraFEST assay). V dropped 6 bases and J dropped 4; count of bases not matched to a gene: 7. CDR1 is MNHNS and CDR2 is SASEGT in the germline V gene. The CDR3 loop spans 15 amino acids. Sequenced with the Oncomine TCR Beta short-read assay was DNA taken from cultured CD4+ T cells. TCRdb ran MiXCR on the PCR reads and lists one entry per CDR3 protein. This table has some 15,000 distinct CDR3 sequences, about 74% appearing once. The sequencing input was CD4+ T cells from blood, cultured in vitro. The clonotype originates from a human donor who had recovered from COVID-19. V gene TRBV6-1 combines with J gene TRBJ1-3; TRBD1 agrees at 9 bases. The CDR3 protein is CASSDDRGIGNTIYF. Written as DNA, the CDR3 is TGTGCCAGCAGCGACGACAGGGGGATAGGAAACACCATATATTTT.